The 2 T cell receptor beta chains below come from one sample, sequenced in a study of a mutant IDH1 vaccine in newly diagnosed glioma. Time point here: baseline, week 1 (first vaccination visit). As to treatment: pre-vaccination baseline after standard-of-care therapy. Assay: immunoSEQ multiplex PCR; the TCRdb copy retains only in-frame clones and omits some. The sample gives 50,000 or so clones, about nine tenths of which show up once; 2% to 3% is in the top ten. The sequences come from PBMCs, collected from a glioma patient treated with radiotherapy, temozolomide or both. The receptors shown here come from a man between 35 and 55 years old with glioma.

The V and J genes are TRBV5-6 and TRBJ2-1; D is undetermined. Germline V gene sequence: CDR1 SGHDT, CDR2 YYEEEE. This CDR3 region has 14 residues. V lost 1 base and J lost 3, with 8 bases in between. The CDR3 nucleotides are TGTGCCAGCAGCTTGCGACAAATCTACAATGAGCAGTTCTTC. Its translation is CASSLRQIYNEQFF.

This clone was counted a single time. V gene TRBV9 combines with J gene TRBJ2-2; either TRBD1 or TRBD2 may fit D (5 bases each). V lost 2 bases and J lost 0, with 11 bases in between. Germline V gives CDR1 SGDLS, CDR2 YYNGEE. This CDR3 contains 16 residues. The CDR3 protein is CASSVTGTANTGELFF. For the CDR3, the DNA is TGTGCCAGCAGCGTGACCGGGACGGCGAACACCGGGGAGCTGTTTTTT.